Sequencing of this TCR beta chain was carried out in a study of T cell changes during pregnancy in multiple sclerosis. Trimming took 9 bases from V and 7 from J, leaving 10 bases between them. Germline assignment: CDR1 LNHDA and CDR2 SQIVND (reference sequence). The CDR3 consists of 11 residues. This clone was seen just once. Data came from immunoSEQ multiplex PCR; TCRdb stores just in-frame clones and leaves some out. The sample holds about 76,000 clones, 90% to 95% seen once. The sample here was peripheral blood, taken in the third trimester of pregnancy. The rearrangement uses TRBV19 and TRBJ1-5; possible D gene TRBD1, 6 bases. The TCR was taken from a female donor with multiple sclerosis, enrolled in a pregnancy study. The CDR3 protein is CARERGQPQHF. The CDR3 bases are TGTGCCAGGGAGAGGGGGCAGCCCCAGCATTTT.